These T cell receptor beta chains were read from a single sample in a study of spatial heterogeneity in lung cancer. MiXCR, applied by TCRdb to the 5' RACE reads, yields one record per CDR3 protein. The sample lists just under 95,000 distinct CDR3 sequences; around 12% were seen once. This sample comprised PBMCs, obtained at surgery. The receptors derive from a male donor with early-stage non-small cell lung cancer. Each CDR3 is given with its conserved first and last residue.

CDR3: CASSTTSGSTDTQYF
J: TRBJ2-3
V: TRBV4-3

CDR3: CASSFPRDGADTQYF
J: TRBJ2-3
V: TRBV5-1

CDR3: CASSLSGVITTTRIYEQYF
J: TRBJ2-7
V: TRBV5-1

CDR3: CASSTLQGYYEQYF
J: TRBJ2-7
V: TRBV28

CDR3: CSVEVVSWNTGELFF
J: TRBJ2-2
V: TRBV29-1

CDR3: CASSYGDFYEQYF
J: TRBJ2-7
V: TRBV6-5

CDR3: CASSSTGLAKNIQYF
J: TRBJ2-4
V: TRBV27

CDR3: CASSEMMEELFF
J: TRBJ2-2
V: TRBV2

CDR3: CASSRDQGVGTEAFF
J: TRBJ1-1
V: TRBV4-1

CDR3: CSAKKDRNYGYTF
J: TRBJ1-2
V: TRBV20-1

CDR3: CATRGTGEAYEQFF
J: TRBJ2-1
V: TRBV24-1

CDR3: CASRHRRRGTSHFYSGANVLTF
J: TRBJ2-6
V: TRBV23-1

CDR3: CSVGAGSYEQYF
J: TRBJ2-7
V: TRBV29-1

CDR3: CSVELAGRREQFF
J: TRBJ2-1
V: TRBV29-1

CDR3: CASSWSGQSDTQYF
J: TRBJ2-3
V: TRBV5-1

CDR3: CASSPRQGQETQYF
J: TRBJ2-5
V: TRBV27

CDR3: CSVTSGNTEAFF
J: TRBJ1-1
V: TRBV29-1

CDR3: CASSLYSQPQHF
J: TRBJ1-5
V: TRBV6-2/TRBV6-3

CDR3: CASSLVWTADNSPLHF
J: TRBJ1-6
V: TRBV7-9

CDR3: CSARTPGQGSYEQYF
J: TRBJ2-7
V: TRBV20-1

CDR3: CAWVDRGGNSPLHF
J: TRBJ1-6
V: TRBV30

CDR3: CASSPRGQGLDNSPLHF
J: TRBJ1-6
V: TRBV18

CDR3: CASSPGQGDSMSPLHF
J: TRBJ1-6
V: TRBV5-4

CDR3: CASNTFPGLGLHEKLFF
J: TRBJ1-4
V: TRBV28

CDR3: CAWSAGGPGELFF
J: TRBJ2-2
V: TRBV30

CDR3: CASSYSGIGSPHEQYF
J: TRBJ2-7
V: TRBV6-2/TRBV6-3

CDR3: CASSFNGGGDYGYTF
J: TRBJ1-2
V: TRBV7-2

CDR3: CASSYSRVNSYEQYF
J: TRBJ2-7
V: TRBV6-2/TRBV6-3

CDR3: CASSLSRGVAYNEQFF
J: TRBJ2-1
V: TRBV7-2

CDR3: CASSWTIPDTQYF
J: TRBJ2-3
V: TRBV12-3/TRBV12-4

CDR3: CSAQREGLEQYF
J: TRBJ2-7
V: TRBV20-1

CDR3: CASGTGGSNTEAFF
J: TRBJ1-1
V: TRBV6-2/TRBV6-3

CDR3: CASILLAGGKNTEAFF
J: TRBJ1-1
V: TRBV7-9

CDR3: CSAHKTVGTEAFF
J: TRBJ1-1
V: TRBV20-1

CDR3: CASSHGDRAEFNQPQHF
J: TRBJ1-5
V: TRBV4-2

CDR3: CASSLGGDTIPSYNEQFF
J: TRBJ2-1
V: TRBV12-3/TRBV12-4

CDR3: CASSLHIDTQYF
J: TRBJ2-3
V: TRBV11-2

CDR3: CATSRERDLAPDTQYF
J: TRBJ2-3
V: TRBV15

CDR3: CASSYPSTSGSETQYF
J: TRBJ2-5
V: TRBV6-2/TRBV6-3

CDR3: CASTYTGDSPYEQYF
J: TRBJ2-7
V: TRBV19

CDR3: CSGLAGGDGTDTQYF
J: TRBJ2-3
V: TRBV20-1

CDR3: CASSSQQGPNYGYTF
J: TRBJ1-2
V: TRBV28